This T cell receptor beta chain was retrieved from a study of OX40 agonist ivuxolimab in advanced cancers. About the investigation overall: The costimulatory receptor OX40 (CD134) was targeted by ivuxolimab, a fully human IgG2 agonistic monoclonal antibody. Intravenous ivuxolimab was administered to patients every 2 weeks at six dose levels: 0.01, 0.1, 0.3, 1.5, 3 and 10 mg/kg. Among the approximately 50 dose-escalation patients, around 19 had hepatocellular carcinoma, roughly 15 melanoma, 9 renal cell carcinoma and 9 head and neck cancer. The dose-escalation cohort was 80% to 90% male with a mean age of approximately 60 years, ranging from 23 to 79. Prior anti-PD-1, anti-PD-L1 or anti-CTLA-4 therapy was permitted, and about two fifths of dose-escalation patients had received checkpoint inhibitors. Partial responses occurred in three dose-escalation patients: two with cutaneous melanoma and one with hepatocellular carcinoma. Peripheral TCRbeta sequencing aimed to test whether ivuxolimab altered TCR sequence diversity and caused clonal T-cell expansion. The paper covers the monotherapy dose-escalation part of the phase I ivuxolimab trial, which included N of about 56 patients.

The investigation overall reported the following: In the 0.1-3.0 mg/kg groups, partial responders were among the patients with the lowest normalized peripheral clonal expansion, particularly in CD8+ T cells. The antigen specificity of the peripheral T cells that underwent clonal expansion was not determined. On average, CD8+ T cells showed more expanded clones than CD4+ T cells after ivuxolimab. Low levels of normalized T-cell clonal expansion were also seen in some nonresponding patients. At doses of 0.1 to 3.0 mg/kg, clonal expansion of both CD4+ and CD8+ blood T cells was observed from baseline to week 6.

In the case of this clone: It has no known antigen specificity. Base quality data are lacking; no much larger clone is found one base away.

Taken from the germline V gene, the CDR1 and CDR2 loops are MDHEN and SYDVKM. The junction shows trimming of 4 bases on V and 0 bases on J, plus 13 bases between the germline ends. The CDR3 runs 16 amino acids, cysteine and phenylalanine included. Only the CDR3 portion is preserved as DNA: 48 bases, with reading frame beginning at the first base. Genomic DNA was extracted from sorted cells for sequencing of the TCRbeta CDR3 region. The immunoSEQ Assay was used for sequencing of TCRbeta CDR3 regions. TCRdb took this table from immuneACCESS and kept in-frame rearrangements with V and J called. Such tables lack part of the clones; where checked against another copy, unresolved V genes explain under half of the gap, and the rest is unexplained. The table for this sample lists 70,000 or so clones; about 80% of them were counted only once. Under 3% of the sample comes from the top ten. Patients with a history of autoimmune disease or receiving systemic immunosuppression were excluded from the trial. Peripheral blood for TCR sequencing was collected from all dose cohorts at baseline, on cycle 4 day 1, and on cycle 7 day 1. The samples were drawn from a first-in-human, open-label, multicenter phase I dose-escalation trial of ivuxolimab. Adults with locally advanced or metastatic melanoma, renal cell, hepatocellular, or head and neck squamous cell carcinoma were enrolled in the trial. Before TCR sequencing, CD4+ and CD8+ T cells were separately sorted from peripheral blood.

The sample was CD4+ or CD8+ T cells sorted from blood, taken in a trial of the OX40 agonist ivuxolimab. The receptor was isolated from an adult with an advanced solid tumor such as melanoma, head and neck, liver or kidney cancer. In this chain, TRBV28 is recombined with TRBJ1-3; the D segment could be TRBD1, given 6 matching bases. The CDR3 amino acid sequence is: CASSSRRGSSGNTIYF. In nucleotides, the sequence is TGTGCCAGCAGTTCCCGCAGGGGTAGCTCTGGAAACACCATATATTTT. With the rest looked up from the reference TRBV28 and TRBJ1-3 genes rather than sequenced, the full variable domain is DVKVTQSSRYLVKRTGEKVFLECVQDMDHENMFWYRQDPGLGLRLIYFSYDVKMKEKGDIPEGYSVSREKKERFSLILESASTNQTSMYLCASSSRRGSSGNTIYFGEGSWLTVV.